This is a list of T cell receptor beta chains from one sample in a study of response to subunit inactivated influenza vaccine. TCRdb used MiXCR to reprocess the RT-PCR reads, holding one entry per CDR3 protein. The sample records roughly 190,000 distinct CDR3 sequences, roughly 12% being singletons. This sample also belongs to another study, concerning T cells expressing NK-cell markers.

The sample here was CD8+ T cells sorted from PBMCs, taken 11 to 12 days after vaccination. The receptor set was obtained from a man in his fifties or sixties who received an inactivated influenza vaccine. Both conserved end residues are part of each CDR3. The D gene is left open where the match is weak. Size tells how often a clone was seen (once, few, many) or the class of an expanded clone, and some rows leave it out.

j_call,d_call,clone_size,v_call,cdr3_nt,cdr3_aa
TRBJ2-2,.,many,TRBV4-3,TGCGCCAGCAGCCAAGCTCTCTACAGTGGGGGGGAGCTGTTTTTT,CASSQALYSGGELFF
TRBJ2-3,TRBD2,.,TRBV7-2,TGTGCCAGCAGTACTAGCGGGGGGGCTTTAGATACGCAGTATTTT,CASSTSGGALDTQYF
TRBJ2-1,.,.,TRBV7-9,TGTGCCAGCAGCTTGGCCGACTACAATGAGCAGTTCTTC,CASSLADYNEQFF
TRBJ2-1,TRBD2,.,TRBV7-3,TGTGCCAGCAGCTTATACGGACGGGAGGGTCGGAACAATGAGCAGTTCTTC,CASSLYGREGRNNEQFF
TRBJ1-4,.,.,TRBV6-2/TRBV6-3,TGTGCCAGCAGCCCACTCTTCTCAGGGGATGAAAAACTGTTTTTT,CASSPLFSGDEKLFF
TRBJ2-3,TRBD2,few,TRBV10-3,TGTGCCATCACCGCGGGAGGGAGAGATACGCAGTATTTT,CAITAGGRDTQYF
TRBJ2-2,TRBD1,.,TRBV27,TGTGCCAGCAGTCCCCTCCTGGGACAGGGGGCGACCGGGGAGCTGTTTTTT,CASSPLLGQGATGELFF
TRBJ1-2,.,many,TRBV29-1,TGCAGCGTTGTTGGAGGAGGGAACTATGGCTACACCTTC,CSVVGGGNYGYTF
TRBJ1-5,TRBD1,few,TRBV27,TGTGCCAGCAGTCCCGGGACAGGGATTCAGCCCCAGCATTTT,CASSPGTGIQPQHF
TRBJ2-1,TRBD1,few,TRBV4-1,TGCGCCAGCAGCCTCAGGGGGCGTCTGTACAATGAGCAGTTCTTC,CASSLRGRLYNEQFF
TRBJ1-3,.,many,TRBV12-3/TRBV12-4,TGTGCCAGCAGTTTCGATCCCGGGACGCCGAGTCCCATATATTTT,CASSFDPGTPSPIYF
TRBJ1-2,TRBD1,.,TRBV28,TGTGCCAGCAGACCTTTCGGTAGGGACAGAAACTATGGCTACACCTTC,CASRPFGRDRNYGYTF
TRBJ2-7,TRBD2,few,TRBV7-6,TGTGCCAGCAGCTCAAACGCCGGGACTAGCGGGATCTACGAGCAGTACTTC,CASSSNAGTSGIYEQYF
TRBJ1-1,.,.,TRBV19,TGTGCCAGTAGTGTTCGAGGGACACCCTCCGGTGAAGCTTTCTTT,CASSVRGTPSGEAFF
TRBJ1-1,.,few,TRBV2,TGTGCCAGCAAGGATCACCCATCCAACACTGAAGCTTTCTTT,CASKDHPSNTEAFF
TRBJ2-1,TRBD2,.,TRBV24-1,TGTGCCACCAGTGAAGCGGGAGGGCCAAATGAGCAGTTCTTC,CATSEAGGPNEQFF
TRBJ1-5,.,.,TRBV28,TGTGCCAGCAGTTTATGGGCCCAAGGGGGTCAGCCCCAGCATTTT,CASSLWAQGGQPQHF
TRBJ1-1,.,many,TRBV5-6,TGTGCCAGCAGCCCGACTATGAACACTGAAGCTTTCTTT,CASSPTMNTEAFF
TRBJ2-3,TRBD2,few,TRBV13,TGTGCCAGCAGCAGTTCTCGGACTAGCGGGAGATCCGCAGATACGCAGTATTTT,CASSSSRTSGRSADTQYF
TRBJ2-7,TRBD2,few,TRBV28,TGTGCCAGCAGTCCATCCTGGCCGGGACTAGCGGATCTGGATTACGAGCAGTACTTC,CASSPSWPGLADLDYEQYF
TRBJ2-2,.,.,TRBV7-8,TGTGCCAGCAGCTTAGGGCAGAAACCCGGGGAGCTGTTTTTT,CASSLGQKPGELFF
TRBJ2-7,TRBD2,many,TRBV10-3,TGTGCCATCAGGGGGCCGGAAAGCGGGAGGAACGAGCAGTACTTC,CAIRGPESGRNEQYF
TRBJ2-1,.,.,TRBV20-1,TGCAGTGCTAGAGAGCCTAGCCCGGAGCAGTTCTTC,CSAREPSPEQFF
TRBJ1-1,.,many,TRBV29-1,TGCAGCGTCGATCGGACAGCGAACACTGAAGCTTTCTTT,CSVDRTANTEAFF
TRBJ2-5,.,many,TRBV3-1,TGTGCCAGCAGCCAAGAATTAGGGGACGGGGAGACCCAGTACTTC,CASSQELGDGETQYF
TRBJ2-1,.,.,TRBV4-2,TGTGCCAGCAGCCAAGATCATTTTCGGGGGTCACCTTGGGGCGATGAGCAGTTCTTC,CASSQDHFRGSPWGDEQFF
TRBJ2-1,.,few,TRBV2,TGTGCCAGCAGGAAAACCGGGGGACACAATGAGCAGTTCTTC,CASRKTGGHNEQFF
TRBJ2-1,TRBD2,few,TRBV12-3/TRBV12-4,TGTGCCAGCAGTTTAAAGCGGGGAGCTTACAATGAGCAGTTCTTC,CASSLKRGAYNEQFF
TRBJ2-4,TRBD2,medium-sized,TRBV6-2/TRBV6-3,TGTGCCATCCTTAGCGGGGGGGCGTCCAAAAACATTCAGTACTTC,CAILSGGASKNIQYF
TRBJ1-2,.,.,TRBV29-1,TGCAGCGTTGAGGCCCGCGGCTACACCTTC,CSVEARGYTF
TRBJ2-7,.,many,TRBV2,TGTGCCAGCAGTGTACACAGGGCCTCCTACGAGCAGTACTTC,CASSVHRASYEQYF
TRBJ2-3,.,many,TRBV6-5,TGTGCCAGCAGTTACTCGGCGGGCCGCAACACAGATACGCAGTATTTT,CASSYSAGRNTDTQYF
TRBJ1-5,.,.,TRBV6-2/TRBV6-3,TGTGCCAGCACTCCTTATAGCAATCAGCCCCAGCATTTT,CASTPYSNQPQHF
TRBJ2-5,.,few,TRBV3-1,TGTGCCAGCAGCCCTATAGGGGCCCAAGAGACCCAGTACTTC,CASSPIGAQETQYF
TRBJ2-1,.,.,TRBV7-9,TGTGCCAGCAGGGCAGACGGGAGCTCCTACAATGAGCAGTTCTTC,CASRADGSSYNEQFF
TRBJ2-2,TRBD1,many,TRBV29-1,TGCAGCGCAGTTACAGGGGGAGTGAACACCGGGGAGCTGTTTTTT,CSAVTGGVNTGELFF
TRBJ2-7,.,few,TRBV5-6,TGTGCCAGCAGGGGACTGGGGGACGAGCAGTACTTC,CASRGLGDEQYF
TRBJ2-1,.,few,TRBV4-2,TGTGCCAGCAGCCAAGGTCAAGGCCTAGCGCGCAATGAGCAGTTCTTC,CASSQGQGLARNEQFF
TRBJ2-1,.,few,TRBV15,TGTGCCACCAGCAGAGATAGGTCCTACACGAATAATGAGCAGTTCTTC,CATSRDRSYTNNEQFF
TRBJ2-7,TRBD1,few,TRBV28,TGTGCCAGCAGTCCGATGGGACAGCCCTACGAGCAGTACTTC,CASSPMGQPYEQYF
TRBJ2-5,.,.,TRBV4-1,TGCGCCAGCAGCCACATCTTAGCGGCACAACAAGAGACCCAGTACTTC,CASSHILAAQQETQYF
TRBJ2-1,.,many,TRBV27,TGTGCCAGCAGTCCAGGGACGTCCTCCTACAATGAGCAGTTCTTC,CASSPGTSSYNEQFF
TRBJ2-1,TRBD1,few,TRBV5-1,TGCGCCAGCAGCGGGACACAGGGGATATCGCCCTACAATGAGCAGTTCTTC,CASSGTQGISPYNEQFF
TRBJ2-5,TRBD2,.,TRBV7-6,TGTGCCAGCAGCTTAGGGACTAGCGGGAATACGGTAGAGACCCAGTACTTC,CASSLGTSGNTVETQYF
TRBJ2-7,TRBD2,few,TRBV20-1,TGCAGTGCAAGGGGACTAGCGGGCGAGCAGTACTTC,CSARGLAGEQYF
TRBJ2-7,TRBD2,once,TRBV6-2/TRBV6-3,TGTGCCAGCAGCCCCGAGCGGGAGGGCCCCTACGAGCAGTACTTC,CASSPEREGPYEQYF
TRBJ2-1,TRBD2,many,TRBV2,TGTGCCAGCAGGCGGACTAGCGGGGGAGCATACAATGAGCAGTTCTTC,CASRRTSGGAYNEQFF
TRBJ2-2,TRBD1,few,TRBV28,TGTGCCAGCAGTTTATGGGGACAGGGGAAGGGCGGGGAGCTGTTTTTT,CASSLWGQGKGGELFF
TRBJ1-1,.,few,TRBV4-3,TGCGCCAGCAGCCAAGATCGGAAGGACACTGAAGCTTTCTTT,CASSQDRKDTEAFF
TRBJ2-7,.,many,TRBV12-3/TRBV12-4,TGTGCCAGCAGTTCGGTCCACTACGAGCAGTACTTC,CASSSVHYEQYF
TRBJ1-1,.,few,TRBV6-5,TGTGCCAGCAGTTACTCGCCAGGGGAGAACACTGAAGCTTTCTTT,CASSYSPGENTEAFF
TRBJ1-5,.,.,TRBV6-5,TGTGCCAGCAGTTATTCGGGCAGTAGCAATCAGCCCCAGCATTTT,CASSYSGSSNQPQHF
TRBJ2-5,.,few,TRBV7-2,TGTGCCAGCAGCCCCGGGGAAGGGCTAGCGAGAGAGACCCAGTACTTC,CASSPGEGLARETQYF